One and the same sample provided the 11 T cell receptor beta chains below, sequenced in a study of T cells in Graves' hyperthyroidism and ophthalmopathy. TCR beta CDR3 regions were amplified from RNA transcripts. The TCR CDR3 first-round RT-PCR relied on the HTBI primer set. TCRdb independently ran MiXCR on the multiplex PCR reads; one entry per CDR3 protein. The data contain around 340,000 distinct CDR3 sequences, roughly 23% of them seen just once; the ten biggest clones take up around 45%. Sample: blood. The receptors stem from a woman aged 50 to 65 with Graves' hyperthyroidism.

The gene calls are TRBV15 and TRBJ1-2; D uncertain. This CDR3 has 15 amino acids. CDR1 is LNHNV, CDR2 YYDKDF, per germline (reference sequence). V was trimmed by 5 bases and J by 3 bases, leaving 16 bases between them. This chain's CDR3 is CATSVRRNGDYGYTF. CDR3 in DNA: TGTGCCACCAGCGTCAGGCGCAACGGGGACTATGGCTACACCTTC.

This clonotype was detected many times. V usage is TRBV30 and J usage is TRBJ1-5; D is ambiguous. The CDR3 totals 13 residues. The germline V gene encodes CDR1 GTSNPN and CDR2 SVGIG (reference sequence). V was trimmed by 0 bases and J by 7 bases, leaving 10 bases between them. Here the CDR3 reads CAWSVAAGQPQHF. The CDR3, as DNA: TGTGCCTGGAGTGTAGCCGCAGGCCAGCCCCAGCATTTT.

This clonotype was recorded at least ten times. CDR3 protein: CASSSPPTSSNEQFF. The CDR3 DNA follows: TGTGCCAGCAGCTCCCCTCCTACTAGTTCCAATGAGCAGTTCTTC. The V call is TRBV11-3, the J call TRBJ2-1; maybe TRBD2 (5 bases). The V gene lost 4 bases and the J gene lost 6 bases, with 16 bases spanning the gap. There are 15 residues in the CDR3. Per the germline V gene, CDR1 is SGHNT and CDR2 is YENEEA.

The chain employs TRBV19 and TRBJ1-4; 8 bases line up with TRBD1. This CDR3 has 14 residues. CDR1 is LNHDA and CDR2 is SQIVND in the germline V gene (reference sequence). The V gene end was trimmed by 9 bases and the J gene end by 6 bases; junction bases not matched to a gene: 9. The CDR3 bases are TGTGCCAGCCTCGAAACAGGGGGGGATGAAAAACTGTTTTTT. Translation gives CASLETGGDEKLFF.

This clonotype appeared many times. The chain recombines TRBV3-1 with TRBJ2-2; D ambiguous. The CDR3 runs 14 residues. V was clipped by 1 base and J by 1 base, with 4 bases between them. CDR1 and CDR2 (germline): LGHDT, YNNKEL (reference sequence). CDR3 nucleotide sequence: TGTGCCAGCAGCCAAGGACAGAACACCGGGGAGCTGTTTTTT. Protein: CASSQGQNTGELFF.

J is TRBJ1-3 and V is TRBV28, with 7 bases lining up with TRBD1. V shed 6 bases and J 3 bases; nucleotides not matched to a gene: 5. CDR1 and CDR2 (germline): MDHEN, SYDVKM. The CDR3 extends over 14 amino acids. The DNA of the CDR3 is TGTGCCAGCAGCTCAGGGGGTGGTGGAAACACCATATATTTT. Translating gives CASSSGGGGNTIYF.

This clonotype has a count of ten or more. CDR3 protein: CASSVALLGHEQYF. The CDR3 coding sequence is TGTGCCAGCAGCGTAGCCCTTCTCGGCCACGAGCAGTACTTC. V and J are TRBV9 and TRBJ2-7, with D unresolved. V gave up 0 bases and J gave up 5 bases, with 12 bases separating them. Germline V lookup: CDR1 SGDLS, CDR2 YYNGEE. The CDR3 totals 14 residues.

This clonotype occurred a few times. Just one base apart from a much larger clone, this may be a read error. The rearrangement links TRBV12-3 or TRBV12-4 to TRBJ2-7, with D tentatively TRBD1 (5 bases). The CDR3 covers 13 residues. V lost 6 bases and J lost 2, with 11 bases in between. The CDR3 DNA follows: TGTGCCAGCAGACCCCAGGGTCCCTACGAGCAGTACTTC. This gives the protein CASRPQGPYEQYF.

The V and J genes are TRBV30 and TRBJ2-2; D is uncertain. The CDR3 totals 13 residues. The ends were cut back, 7 bases at V and 1 base at J, with 10 bases in the middle. CDR1 GTSNPN and CDR2 SVGIG come from the germline V gene (reference sequence). Written as DNA, the CDR3 is TGTGCCTTCAGCGAGATGAACACCGGGGAGCTGTTTTTT. It is translated as CAFSEMNTGELFF.

J is TRBJ1-2 and V is TRBV29-1, with D hard to call. The V and J ends lost 1 base and 6 bases respectively, with 12 bases between them. The CDR3 is 13 amino acids. Germline CDR1 is SQVTM and CDR2 is ANQGSEA. DNA for the CDR3: TGCAGCGTTGAAGTAACTTCGCAGGATGGCTACACCTTC. Its protein is CSVEVTSQDGYTF.

Many counts were recorded for this clonotype. The rearrangement links TRBV6-1 to TRBJ2-7, with D perhaps matching TRBD2 (5 bases). V lost 5 bases and J lost 6, with 11 bases in between. The CDR3 consists of 12 residues. CDR1 and CDR2 from the germline V gene are MNHNS and SASEGT. The CDR3: CASSFGEGEQYF. Written as DNA, the CDR3 is TGTGCCAGCAGTTTCGGGGAAGGCGAGCAGTACTTC.